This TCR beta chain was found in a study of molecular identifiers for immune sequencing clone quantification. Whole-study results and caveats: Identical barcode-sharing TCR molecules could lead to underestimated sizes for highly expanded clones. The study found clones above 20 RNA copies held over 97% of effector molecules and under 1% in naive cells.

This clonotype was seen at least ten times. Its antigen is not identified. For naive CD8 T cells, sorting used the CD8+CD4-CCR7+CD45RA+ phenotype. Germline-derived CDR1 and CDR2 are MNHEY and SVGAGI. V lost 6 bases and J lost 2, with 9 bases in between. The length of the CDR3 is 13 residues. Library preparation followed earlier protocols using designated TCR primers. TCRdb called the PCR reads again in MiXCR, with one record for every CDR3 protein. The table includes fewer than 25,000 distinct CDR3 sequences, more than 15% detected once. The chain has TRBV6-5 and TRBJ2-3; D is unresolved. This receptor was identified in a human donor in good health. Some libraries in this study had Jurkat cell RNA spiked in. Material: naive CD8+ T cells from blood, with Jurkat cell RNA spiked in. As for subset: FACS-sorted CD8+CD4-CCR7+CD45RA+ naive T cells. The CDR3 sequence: CASSEPLTDTQYF. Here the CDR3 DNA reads TGTGCCAGCAGCGAGCCCCTCACAGATACGCAGTATTTT.